These T cell receptor beta chains were read from a single sample in a study of shared clonotypes between healthy human individuals. Repertoires were generated with immunoSEQ multiplex PCR, while TCRdb's copy carries only in-frame clones and drops some. The sample contains fewer than 1.4 million clones, around 78% of which appear only once. Material: memory CD4+ T cells from PBMCs. Receptors originate from a man between 18 and 35 years old in good health. Some clones in this sample may be carry-over from other donors' samples. Each CDR3 is given with its conserved first and last residue. D genes are given only for firm matches. Clone size is shown for a subset of rows, as once, few, many or a class of expanded clone.

J | D | size | V | DNA | CDR3
TRBJ2-7 | NA | NA | TRBV30 | TGTGCATCAGGCCGGGCCTACGAGCAGTACTTC | CASGRAYEQYF
TRBJ1-5 | NA | NA | TRBV7-8 | TGTGCCAGCAGCTTAGACCTTAATGTTCAGCCCCAGCATTTT | CASSLDLNVQPQHF
TRBJ1-4 | TRBD1 | NA | TRBV10-3 | TGTGCCATCAGTGAGAGGGCAGGGGGGTCGGCTAATGAAAAACTGTTTTTT | CAISERAGGSANEKLFF
TRBJ1-1 | TRBD1 | NA | TRBV27 | TGTGCCAGCAGTAACCGGGACAGGGGGTTTGAAGCTTTCTTT | CASSNRDRGFEAFF
TRBJ2-3 | NA | once | TRBV7-9 | TGTGCCAGCACCCTAGGGGCGGCAGGCACAGATACGCAGTATTTT | CASTLGAAGTDTQYF
TRBJ2-3 | NA | few | TRBV5-1 | TGCGCCAGCAGCTTGAACCGGCCTGACACAGATACGCAGTATTTT | CASSLNRPDTDTQYF
TRBJ1-3 | NA | NA | TRBV7-9 | TGTGCCAGCAGCCCACTACAGGCTGGAAACACCATATATTTT | CASSPLQAGNTIYF
TRBJ2-7 | NA | NA | TRBV28 | TGTGCCAGCAGTTTAATAGGGCTGACCCGCTCCTACGAGCAGTACTTC | CASSLIGLTRSYEQYF
TRBJ2-7 | TRBD2 | NA | TRBV5-1 | TGCGCCAGCAGCTTGGGGGGACTAGCGGGACCCCGCGGAACCTACGAGCAGTACTTC | CASSLGGLAGPRGTYEQYF
TRBJ1-2 | NA | few | TRBV30 | TGTGCCTGGAGCCCCGACACCGGGACCCAAGGAACCTTC | CAWSPDTGTQGTF
TRBJ1-1 | NA | NA | TRBV5-1 | TGCGCCAGCAGCTGGACAGATAACACTGAAGCTTTCTTT | CASSWTDNTEAFF
TRBJ1-1 | NA | NA | TRBV6-1 | TGTGCCAGCAGAGGCTTGCAAGCTTTCTTT | CASRGLQAFF
TRBJ2-1 | TRBD2 | NA | TRBV6-6 | TGTGCCAGCAGTTACTCGTCTAGCGGGACGGCCGGTGAGCAGTTCTTC | CASSYSSSGTAGEQFF
TRBJ1-1 | NA | NA | TRBV5-1 | TGCGCCAGCAGCAAGTCCGGGGGCGCCGGGACTGAAGCTTTCTTT | CASSKSGGAGTEAFF
TRBJ2-2 | NA | NA | TRBV5-1 | TGCGCCAGCAGCGAAAGGGCACAGAACACCGGGGAGCTGTTTTTT | CASSERAQNTGELFF
TRBJ1-2 | TRBD1 | NA | TRBV28 | TGTGCCAGCGCAATGGGAGGGGGCGACTATGGCTACACCTTC | CASAMGGGDYGYTF
TRBJ2-6 | TRBD1 | NA | TRBV5-6 | TGTGCCAGCAGCTTGGGTGGGACAGGGCTCCCCGGGGCCAACGTCCTGACTTTC | CASSLGGTGLPGANVLTF
TRBJ2-1 | TRBD2 | NA | TRBV7-3 | TGTGCCAGCAGCCCCCAGGGGGGACTAGCGGCCACCTACAATGAGCAGTTCTTC | CASSPQGGLAATYNEQFF
TRBJ1-4 | TRBD1 | NA | TRBV28 | TGTGCCAGCAGTGCCCAGGGGGCGCAGGAAAAACTGTTTTTT | CASSAQGAQEKLFF
TRBJ2-1 | NA | NA | TRBV2 | TGTGCCAGCAGTGAAATCGCAGGGGACGGGCGGCGGAATGAGCAGTTCTTC | CASSEIAGDGRRNEQFF
TRBJ2-5 | NA | NA | TRBV28 | TGTGCCAGCAGTAGTCGAGAGACCCAGTACTTC | CASSSRETQYF
TRBJ1-5 | NA | NA | TRBV4-1 | TGCGCCAGCAGCCAAGATACTAACAACAATCAGCCCCAGCATTTT | CASSQDTNNNQPQHF
TRBJ2-3 | TRBD2 | NA | TRBV29-1 | TGCAGCGTTTCAAGCGGGGACGATACGCAGTATTTT | CSVSSGDDTQYF
TRBJ1-3 | NA | NA | TRBV20-1 | TGCAGTGTCGGGGGAAACACCATATATTTT | CSVGGNTIYF
TRBJ2-7 | NA | NA | TRBV7-9 | TGTGCCAGCAGCTTAGTAGTTGGGGGTTTCACCTACGAGCAGTACTTC | CASSLVVGGFTYEQYF
TRBJ2-2 | TRBD2 | NA | TRBV5-1 | TGCGCCAGCAGCTGGGGGACTAGCGGGACCGGGGAGCTGTTTTTT | CASSWGTSGTGELFF
TRBJ2-7 | NA | NA | TRBV18 | TGTGCCAGCTCACTAGACCACCTTTACGAGCAGTACTTC | CASSLDHLYEQYF
TRBJ1-3 | TRBD1 | NA | TRBV19 | TGTGCCAGTAGCACCCCGGGACAGGGGGTCGGAAACACCATATATTTT | CASSTPGQGVGNTIYF
TRBJ1-5 | NA | NA | TRBV28 | TGTGCCAGCAGTTTGGCCAAAAGATCCCCAGAAGCGCAGCCCCAGCATTTT | CASSLAKRSPEAQPQHF
TRBJ2-5 | NA | NA | TRBV20-1 | TGCAGTGCTAGAGATAGGGAGACCCAGTACTTC | CSARDRETQYF
TRBJ2-5 | NA | once | TRBV5-4 | TGTGCCAGCAGCCTAGGGAGACTCCGAGAGACCCAGTACTTC | CASSLGRLRETQYF
TRBJ1-1 | TRBD1 | NA | TRBV7-9 | TGTGCCAGCAGCCCGACAGGGGGAGATACTGAAGCTTTCTTT | CASSPTGGDTEAFF
TRBJ2-1 | TRBD2 | NA | TRBV7-7 | TGTGCCAGCAGCCCTGGACTAGCGGGAGGGCCGGCGAATGAGCAGTTCTTC | CASSPGLAGGPANEQFF
TRBJ2-1 | TRBD2 | NA | TRBV9 | TGTGCCAGCAGCGATCTAGCGGGAGAAGTTCAGTTCTTC | CASSDLAGEVQFF
TRBJ2-5 | NA | NA | TRBV19 | TGTGCCAGTAGTAGGGGGGGCCGACAAGAGACCCAGTACTTC | CASSRGGRQETQYF
TRBJ2-7 | NA | NA | TRBV11-2 | TGTGCCAGCAGCTTAGCCCAGATAACCGACGAGCAGTACTTC | CASSLAQITDEQYF
TRBJ2-7 | TRBD2 | NA | TRBV6-5 | TGTGCCAGCAAGAGGGCTAGCGGGAGGTACGAGCAGTACTTC | CASKRASGRYEQYF
TRBJ1-2 | NA | NA | TRBV30 | TGTGCCTTACAGGAAGCGGATGGCTACACCTTC | CALQEADGYTF
TRBJ2-3 | TRBD1 | NA | TRBV5-1 | TGCGCCAGCAGCTTATTAAGGGACAGGGCCCCATCAGATACGCAGTATTTT | CASSLLRDRAPSDTQYF
TRBJ2-1 | NA | NA | TRBV5-4 | TGTGCCAGCAGCCCGGTCTTCGGGGGTGAGCAGTTCTTC | CASSPVFGGEQFF
TRBJ2-7 | NA | once | TRBV27 | TGTGCCAGCAGTTTAGGGGCCGGAGGTTACGAGCAGTACTTC | CASSLGAGGYEQYF